This TCR beta chain comes out of a study of pediatric ulcerative colitis. As for the study in general: Ulcerative colitis patients had pancolitis or left-sided colitis, with confirming histology. The study's findings and limits: No controls had the two rectal clonotypes shared by ulcerative colitis patients. Clonal expansions reduced rectal repertoire diversity in acute severe colitis.

During colonoscopy, one to two rectal pinch biopsies were collected. As to this clone: Its antigen is currently unknown.

The assay was immunoSEQ multiplex PCR, and TCRdb's table has in-frame clones only and misses some. Here the sample spans some 43,000 clones, roughly 79% being singletons. The CDR3 length is 18 residues. V is TRBV1 and J is TRBJ2-1; TRBD2 is taken as the D call from the table, unchecked against the DNA. TRBV1 is marked as a pseudogene. The sample taken for sequencing was gut tissue. The sequence derives from a girl aged 5 to 17 with moderate ulcerative colitis. CDR3 sequence reads: CTSSQDVSGRAGGNEQFF. The DNA of the CDR3 is TGCACCAGCAGCCAAGATGTAAGCGGGAGGGCCGGGGGGAATGAGCAGTTCTTC.